This T cell receptor (beta chain) was retrieved from a study of T cells in Graves' hyperthyroidism and ophthalmopathy. In the study overall: Sampling of peripheral blood happened at initial diagnosis, prior to any treatment. The study, taken as a whole, reports: Most thyroid-expanded clonotypes above 0.001 were also found in blood.

The CDR3 regions of TCR beta were amplified from RNA transcripts. The TCR CDR3 first-round RT-PCR relied on the HTBI primer set. MiXCR was run by TCRdb on the multiplex PCR reads, yielding one entry per CDR3 protein. This sample yields some 770,000 distinct CDR3 sequences, of which around 15% are seen a single time; roughly 8% belongs to the top ten. Across 18 months, stable Graves' hyperthyroidism was marked by no progression to ophthalmopathy. Diagnoses rested on clinical symptoms, serum thyroxine and TRAb, thyroid ultrasound and orbital computed tomography. The germline gives CDR1 SEHNR, CDR2 FQNEAQ (reference sequence). The CDR3 has 13 amino acids. V lost 6 bases to trimming and J lost 6 bases, with 12 bases between them. This clonotype was seen a few times. The antigen is not known.

The sequenced material came from blood. The clonotype originates from a man younger than 30 with Graves' hyperthyroidism. The rearrangement uses TRBV7-9 and TRBJ2-1; D not resolved. CDR3 nucleotide sequence: TGTGCCAGCAGTCATGAGGCCCTCAATGAGCAGTTCTTC. This codes for CASSHEALNEQFF.